Below, 29 T cell receptor beta chains from the same sample are listed, as sequenced in a study of control samples from healthy donors and cancer patients. TCRdb's copy holds only in-frame clones and misses some; the assay was immunoSEQ multiplex PCR. The table records tens of thousands of clones, roughly 80% of them present only once. The sample comprised blood. The receptors derive from a man aged 25-40 years in good health.

As regards this clone: The sample has other DNA sequences that encode this CDR3 too. The V call is TRBV12-3 or TRBV12-4, the J call TRBJ1-1; no reliable D call. This CDR3 is 12 amino acids long. Trimming shortened V by 3 bases and J by 2 bases, and 4 bases separated the two germline ends. This CDR3 reads CASSFRNTEAFF. DNA of the CDR3: TGTGCCAGCAGTTTTAGAAACACTGAAGCTTTCTTT.

The rearrangement uses TRBV12-3 or TRBV12-4 and TRBJ1-3; D is ambiguous. The V and J ends lost 6 bases and 4 bases respectively, with 10 bases between them. The CDR3 extends over 13 amino acids. The CDR3 DNA sequence: TGTGCCAGCAGACCCATTTTGGGAAACACCATATATTTT. Its translation is CASRPILGNTIYF.

This chain uses TRBV10-3 with TRBJ2-2; D not resolved. Per germline, CDR1 ENHRY and CDR2 SYGVKD. This CDR3 is built from 13 residues. Trimming pared 0 bases from V and 8 bases from J, leaving 7 bases between. In DNA form, the CDR3 reads TGTGCCATCAGTGAGTCCCATGCTGGGGAGCTGTTTTTT. This encodes CAISESHAGELFF.

The gene calls are TRBV10-1 and TRBJ2-1, with D tentatively TRBD1 or TRBD2 (6 bases each). Deletions cut 4 bases from V and 2 bases from J, with 9 bases between. Looked up from germline, CDR1 is WNHNN and CDR2 is SYGVQD (reference sequence). The CDR3 totals 14 residues. CDR3 loop: CASSVGGPYNEQFF. In DNA form, the CDR3 reads TGCGCCAGCAGTGTGGGGGGCCCCTACAATGAGCAGTTCTTC.

A few counts support this clone. An end of the junction does not agree with germline; a read error may underlie this. The CDR3: CASSESTGQLNF. Here the CDR3 DNA reads TGCGCCAGCAGTGAGTCAACGGGCCAATTGAATTTT. The chain recombines TRBV10-1 with TRBJ2-3; D is undetermined. The CDR3 loop spans 12 amino acids. Germline CDR1 reads WNHNN; CDR2 reads SYGVQD (reference sequence).

This CDR3 reads CASTTGDQPQHF. The CDR3 nucleotides are TGTGCCAGCACCACTGGGGATCAGCCCCAGCATTTT. The gene calls are TRBV6-5 and TRBJ1-5; D gene unclear. The CDR3 extends over 12 amino acids. The V gene's germline CDR1 is MNHEY and CDR2 SVGAGI. V gave up 7 bases and J gave up 5 bases, with 9 bases separating them.

The chain recombines TRBV6-5 with TRBJ2-3; 8 nucleotides match TRBD2. V dropped 8 bases and J dropped 6; count of bases not matched to a gene: 10. Germline CDR1 and CDR2: MNHEY and SVGAGI. The CDR3 has 14 amino acids. The CDR3: CASAFGIAGDTQYF. As DNA, the CDR3 is TGTGCCAGCGCATTTGGGATAGCGGGGGATACGCAGTATTTT.

The rearrangement uses TRBV28 and TRBJ2-3; 10 bases align to TRBD2. Germline V CDR1 and CDR2: MDHEN, SYDVKM. V shed 5 bases and J 2 bases; nucleotides not matched to a gene: 7. This CDR3 has 16 residues. In DNA, the CDR3 is TGTGCCAGCAGTAGAGGGACTAGCGAGGACACAGATACGCAGTATTTT. It encodes CASSRGTSEDTDTQYF.

The chain is built from TRBV6-6 and TRBJ2-1; 8 bases align to TRBD1. Germline V lookup: CDR1 MNHNY, CDR2 SVGAGI (reference sequence). The CDR3 runs to 15 residues. Unmatched junction bases numbered 7, after V lost 4 bases and J lost 5 bases. The CDR3 coding sequence is TGTGCCAGCAGTTGGAGGGACAGGAAAGACAATGAGCAGTTCTTC. This translates into CASSWRDRKDNEQFF.

V gene TRBV5-1 combines with J gene TRBJ2-7; perhaps TRBD2 as D (5 bases). Germline CDR1 and CDR2: SGHRS and YFSETQ. The CDR3 spans 12 residues. V was pared by 2 bases and J by 9 bases, with 12 bases between. DNA for the CDR3: TGCGCCAGCAGCTTTGAGTACGGGGTGCAGTACTTC. Protein product: CASSFEYGVQYF.

The rearrangement joins TRBV7-2 to TRBJ1-4, with D possibly matching TRBD1 (5 bases). CDR3 size: 14 residues. The germline V gene encodes CDR1 SGHTA and CDR2 FQGNSA. The V end was cut by 4 bases, the J end by 0 bases, with 6 bases between. Written as DNA, the CDR3 is TGTGCCAGCAGCTCGGGACCAACTAATGAAAAACTGTTTTTT. Protein: CASSSGPTNEKLFF.

The J gene is TRBJ1-6, the V gene TRBV5-1; TRBD1 matches at 7 bases. The CDR3 has 15 residues. The trim removed 6 bases at V and 7 bases at J, leaving 10 bases unmatched. Germline V gene lookup returns CDR1 SGHRS and CDR2 YFSETQ. This CDR3 is CASKGTERNNSPLHF. CDR3 coding DNA: TGCGCCAGCAAGGGGACAGAGAGAAACAATTCACCCCTCCACTTT. The variable domain in full, with the rest retrieved from reference TRBV5-1 and TRBJ1-6, is KAGVTQTPRYLIKTRGQQVTLSCSPISGHRSVSWYQQTPGQGLQFLFEYFSETQRNKGNFPGRFSGRQFSNSRSEMNVSTLELGDSALYLCASKGTERNNSPLHFGNGTRLTVT.

The chain employs TRBV10-2 and TRBJ1-1; D remains ambiguous. In germline, CDR1 is WSHSY, CDR2 SAAADI. The CDR3 loop spans 11 amino acids. The germline V and J ends were trimmed by 8 bases and 1 base, with 5 bases remaining between them. The CDR3, as DNA: TGCGCCAGCCTACAGAACACTGAAGCTTTCTTT. Translated, it gives CASLQNTEAFF.

The chain employs TRBV19 and TRBJ1-2, with D possibly TRBD1 on 5 matching bases. CDR1 LNHDA and CDR2 SQIVND come from the germline V gene (reference sequence). The CDR3 consists of 16 residues. V was cut by 9 bases and J by 8 bases, with 28 bases left in between. CDR3 sequence reads: CASFKTSREPGLGYTF. DNA of the CDR3: TGTGCCAGCTTCAAGACTTCCCGGGAACCAGGGCTCGGCTACACCTTC.

The chain couples TRBV7-2 to TRBJ1-2; D unresolved. Trimming stripped 4 bases from V and 2 bases from J, with 11 bases between. Germline lookup yields CDR1 SGHTA and CDR2 FQGNSA. CDR3 length: 14 amino acids. CDR3 protein: CASSSGGENYGYTF. CDR3 in DNA: TGTGCCAGCAGCTCAGGTGGGGAAAACTATGGCTACACCTTC.

The rearrangement links TRBV6-5 to TRBJ1-2; no clear D. In germline, CDR1 is MNHEY, CDR2 SVGAGI. The V end was cut by 2 bases, the J end by 8 bases, with 18 bases between. The CDR3 has 15 amino acids. The chain's CDR3 is CASSYARTGFSGYTF. CDR3 sequence (DNA): TGTGCCAGCAGTTACGCTCGAACGGGGTTTAGCGGCTACACCTTC.

In this sample, this clone turned up once. Written as DNA, the CDR3 is TGTGCCAGCAGCCTGGGACAGGGGGTCTCACCCCTCCACTTT. Translated, it gives CASSLGQGVSPLHF. This chain links TRBV5-8 with TRBJ1-6; 11 nucleotides line up with TRBD1. J gave up 10 bases and V 4 bases, and 4 bases lay outside the gene matches. Germline assignment: CDR1 SGHTS and CDR2 YDEGEE. CDR3 size: 14 residues. Full variable domain (missing parts from reference TRBV5-8 and TRBJ1-6): EAGVTQSPTHLIKTRGQQATLRCSPISGHTSVYWYQQALGLGLQFLLWYDEGEERNRGNFPPRFSGRQFPNYSSELNVNALELEDSALYLCASSLGQGVSPLHFGNGTRLTVT.

The CDR3 coding sequence is TGTGCCAGCAGCCAAGATCCGACAGGGGGCAATGAGCAGTTCTTC. Translated: CASSQDPTGGNEQFF. The chain carries TRBV4-2 and TRBJ2-1; 9 nucleotides agree with TRBD1. The CDR3 consists of 15 residues. Germline V gives CDR1 LGHNA, CDR2 YNFKEQ. V shed 0 bases, J shed 6 bases, and the junction held 3 bases outside the gene matches.

The chain is built from TRBV28 and TRBJ1-6; 9 positions match TRBD1. The CDR3 covers 14 residues. Per the germline V gene, CDR1 is MDHEN and CDR2 is SYDVKM. With 7 bases clipped from V and 9 bases from J, the junction kept 7 bases outside the gene matches. The DNA of the CDR3 is TGTGCCAGCACCACAGGGGGCGTTAGTTCACCCCTCCACTTT. It yields the protein CASTTGGVSSPLHF.

The J gene is TRBJ1-2, the V gene TRBV6-5; D remains unclear. V dropped 2 bases and J dropped 3 bases, with 16 bases sitting between them. Germline V gene lookup returns CDR1 MNHEY and CDR2 SVGAGI. The CDR3 loop spans 16 amino acids. This CDR3 reads CASSYQPPGRYYGYTF. In DNA, the CDR3 is TGTGCCAGCAGTTACCAACCTCCCGGGAGGTACTATGGCTACACCTTC.

The gene calls are TRBV30 and TRBJ1-1, with TRBD1 identical over 7 bases. V shed 2 bases and J 12 bases; nucleotides not matched to a gene: 9. The CDR3 loop spans 12 amino acids. CDR1 is GTSNPN and CDR2 is SVGIG in the germline V gene (reference sequence). Here the CDR3 reads CAWSTTGLSTFF. Written as DNA, the CDR3 is TGTGCCTGGAGTACGACAGGGCTGTCAACTTTCTTT.

The chain is built from TRBV2 and TRBJ1-1; TRBD1 might be the D (5 bases). CDR3 length: 12 residues. CDR1 SNHLY and CDR2 FYNNEI come from the germline V gene. V was pared by 8 bases and J by 3 bases, with 10 bases between. CDR3 DNA sequence: TGTGCCAGCGTTAAGACAGACACTGAAGCTTTCTTT. This encodes CASVKTDTEAFF.

This chain joins TRBV6-5 and TRBJ1-4; the D is unclear. The CDR3 runs 13 residues. Trimming took 10 bases from V and 4 from J, leaving 13 bases between them. The germline V gene encodes CDR1 MNHEY and CDR2 SVGAGI. The CDR3 nucleotides read TGTGCCACCCGCCGGGAAGTTAATGAAAAACTGTTTTTT. It yields the protein CATRREVNEKLFF.

The genes are TRBV30 and TRBJ2-7, with 11 nucleotides matching TRBD1. The CDR3 consists of 15 residues. Losses at the gene ends were 0 bases for V and 6 bases for J; bases not matched to a gene: 7. Germline CDR1 is GTSNPN and CDR2 is SVGIG (reference sequence). CDR3 loop: CAWSVLGQGASEQYF. The DNA of the CDR3 is TGTGCCTGGAGTGTACTAGGACAGGGGGCCTCCGAGCAGTACTTC.

This chain joins TRBV7-9 and TRBJ2-3, with D perhaps matching TRBD2 (6 bases). This CDR3 contains 15 residues. The V gene lost 5 bases and the J gene lost 4 bases, with 16 bases spanning the gap. The germline CDR1 and CDR2 sequences are SEHNR and FQNEAQ (reference sequence). The CDR3 DNA is TGTGCCAGCAGCCCGCGGGGCTCCGCGGCAGATACGCAGTATTTT. This encodes CASSPRGSAADTQYF.

The chain carries TRBV28 and TRBJ1-2, with TRBD1 as a possible D gene (5 bases). The germline V gene encodes CDR1 MDHEN and CDR2 SYDVKM. Trimming pared 2 bases from V and 2 bases from J, leaving 18 bases between. The CDR3 contains 17 residues. Here the CDR3 reads CASSLVGDGPTNYGYTF. The CDR3 nucleotides read TGTGCCAGCAGTTTAGTGGGGGACGGGCCAACAAACTATGGCTACACCTTC.

V gene TRBV6-5 combines with J gene TRBJ2-6; D call uncertain. Germline CDR1 is MNHEY and CDR2 is SVGAGI. Trimming removed 6 bases from V and 0 bases from J, with 9 bases in between. This CDR3 spans 15 amino acids. DNA of the CDR3: TGTGCCAGCAGCCGCCGAAGCTCTGGGGCCAACGTCCTGACTTTC. Translating it yields CASSRRSSGANVLTF.

The chain uses TRBV19 and TRBJ2-5, with TRBD2 identical over 7 bases. Germline CDR1 reads LNHDA; CDR2 reads SQIVND (reference sequence). The length of the CDR3 is 15 residues. The junction had 8 bases not matched to a gene; V was cut back by 3 bases and J by 4 bases. CDR3 in amino acids: CASSIRTSFGETQYF. The CDR3 DNA reads as TGTGCCAGTAGTATCAGGACTAGTTTCGGAGAGACCCAGTACTTC.

Note on this clone: In the same sample, other DNA sequences code for this CDR3. The chain recombines TRBV18 with TRBJ1-3; tentatively, D is TRBD1 (6 bases). CDR1 and CDR2 from the germline V gene are KGHSH and LQKENI. The CDR3 has 14 amino acids. The V gene lost 3 bases and the J gene lost 2 bases, with 8 bases spanning the gap. CDR3 nucleotides: TGTGCCAGCTCACCCCAGGGGACTGGAAACACCATATATTTT. Translated, it gives CASSPQGTGNTIYF. The variable domain in full, with the rest retrieved from reference TRBV18 and TRBJ1-3, is NAGVMQNPRHLVRRRGQEARLRCSPMKGHSHVYWYRQLPEEGLKFMVYLQKENIIDESGMPKERFSAEFPKEGPSILRIQQVVRGDSAAYFCASSPQGTGNTIYFGEGSWLTVV.